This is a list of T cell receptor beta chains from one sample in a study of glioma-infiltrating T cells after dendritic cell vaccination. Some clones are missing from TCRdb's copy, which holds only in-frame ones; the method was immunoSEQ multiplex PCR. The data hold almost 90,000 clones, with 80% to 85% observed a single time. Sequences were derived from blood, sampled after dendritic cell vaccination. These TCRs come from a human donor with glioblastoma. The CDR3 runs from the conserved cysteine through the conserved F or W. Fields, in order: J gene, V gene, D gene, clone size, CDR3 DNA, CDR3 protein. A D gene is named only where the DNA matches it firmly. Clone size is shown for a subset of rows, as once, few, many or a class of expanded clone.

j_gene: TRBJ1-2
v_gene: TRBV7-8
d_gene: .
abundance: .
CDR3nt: TGTGCCAGCAGCTTAGGGGGCAGTTCGAATGGCTACACCTTC
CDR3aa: CASSLGGSSNGYTF

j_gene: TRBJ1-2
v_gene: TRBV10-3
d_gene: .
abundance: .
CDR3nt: TGTGCCACCGACACAACAGGGAACTATGGCTACACCTTC
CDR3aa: CATDTTGNYGYTF

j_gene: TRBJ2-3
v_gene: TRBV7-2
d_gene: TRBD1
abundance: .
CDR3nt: TGTGCCAGCAGCTTGACTATGACAGGGAGCACAGATACGCAGTATTTT
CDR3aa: CASSLTMTGSTDTQYF

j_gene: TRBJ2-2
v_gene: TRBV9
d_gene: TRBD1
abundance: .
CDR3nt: TGTGCCAGCAGCAAAAGGGGGCCGGTCGGGGAGCTGTTTTTT
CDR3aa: CASSKRGPVGELFF

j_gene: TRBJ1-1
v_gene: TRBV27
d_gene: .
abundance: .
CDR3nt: TGTGCCAGCAGTCCGAACAGGAACACTGAAGCTTTCTTT
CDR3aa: CASSPNRNTEAFF

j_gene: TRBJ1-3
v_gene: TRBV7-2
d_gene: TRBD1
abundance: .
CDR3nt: TGTGCCAGCAGTGGGGGGACAGGGCGAACTTTCTCTGGAAACACCATATATTTT
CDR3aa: CASSGGTGRTFSGNTIYF

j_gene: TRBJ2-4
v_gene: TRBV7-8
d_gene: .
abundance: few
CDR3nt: TGTGCCAGCAGCTTAGGTTTCTTGGGGGGGCGAAAAAACATTCAGTACTTC
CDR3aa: CASSLGFLGGRKNIQYF

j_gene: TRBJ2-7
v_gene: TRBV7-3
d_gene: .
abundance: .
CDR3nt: TGTGCCAGCAGCGCCTCTGCCAGGCTTCCCTACGAGCAGTACTTC
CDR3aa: CASSASARLPYEQYF

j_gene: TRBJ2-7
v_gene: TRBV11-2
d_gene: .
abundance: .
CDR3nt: TGTGCCAGCAGCTCGGACAGATACGAGCAGTACTTC
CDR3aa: CASSSDRYEQYF

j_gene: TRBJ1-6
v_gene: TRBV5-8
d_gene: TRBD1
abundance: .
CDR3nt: TGTGCCAGCAACTCGGGACAGATCGGATCACCCCTCCACTTT
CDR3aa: CASNSGQIGSPLHF

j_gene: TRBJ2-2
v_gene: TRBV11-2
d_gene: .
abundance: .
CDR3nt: TGTGCCAGCAGCTTAGAGCGGAACACCGGGGAGCTGTTTTTT
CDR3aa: CASSLERNTGELFF

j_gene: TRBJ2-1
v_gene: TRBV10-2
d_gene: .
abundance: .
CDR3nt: TGCGCCAGCAGTGAGCGACCTAGCGTCAGTGAGCAGTTCTTC
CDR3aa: CASSERPSVSEQFF

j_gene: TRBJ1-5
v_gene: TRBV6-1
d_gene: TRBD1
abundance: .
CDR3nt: TGTGCCAGCAGCTGGGGACAGGAGAATCAGCCCCAGCATTTT
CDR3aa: CASSWGQENQPQHF

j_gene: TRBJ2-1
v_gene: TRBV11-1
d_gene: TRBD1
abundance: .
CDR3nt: TGTGCCAGCAGCTTGACAGGGTCTGGGGATGAGCAGTTCTTC
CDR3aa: CASSLTGSGDEQFF

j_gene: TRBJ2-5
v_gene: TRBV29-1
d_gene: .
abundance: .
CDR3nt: TGCAGCGTTGCGGCGCAGGGGGAGACCCAGTACTTC
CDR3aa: CSVAAQGETQYF

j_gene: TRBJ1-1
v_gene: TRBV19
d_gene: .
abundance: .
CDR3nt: TGTGCCAGTAAAGGAGGGAGTTTCGGGACTGAAGCTTTCTTT
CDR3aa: CASKGGSFGTEAFF

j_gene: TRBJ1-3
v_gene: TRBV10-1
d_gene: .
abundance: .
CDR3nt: TGCGCCAGCAGTCTCCCTACAGGCTTCTCTGGAAACACCATATATTTT
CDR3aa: CASSLPTGFSGNTIYF

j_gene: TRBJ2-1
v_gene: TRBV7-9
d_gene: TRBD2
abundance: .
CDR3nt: TGTGCCAGCAGCTTAGGCACTAGCGGGGGGGACAATGAGCAGTTCTTC
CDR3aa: CASSLGTSGGDNEQFF

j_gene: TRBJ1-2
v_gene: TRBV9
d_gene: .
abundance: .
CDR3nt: TGTGCCAGCAGCGTAGCTGGGGGACACTCTGGCTACACCTTC
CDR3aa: CASSVAGGHSGYTF

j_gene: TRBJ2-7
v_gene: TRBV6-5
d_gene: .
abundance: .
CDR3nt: TGTGCCAGCAGTCGGACAGCCTCCTCCTACGAGCAGTACTTC
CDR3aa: CASSRTASSYEQYF